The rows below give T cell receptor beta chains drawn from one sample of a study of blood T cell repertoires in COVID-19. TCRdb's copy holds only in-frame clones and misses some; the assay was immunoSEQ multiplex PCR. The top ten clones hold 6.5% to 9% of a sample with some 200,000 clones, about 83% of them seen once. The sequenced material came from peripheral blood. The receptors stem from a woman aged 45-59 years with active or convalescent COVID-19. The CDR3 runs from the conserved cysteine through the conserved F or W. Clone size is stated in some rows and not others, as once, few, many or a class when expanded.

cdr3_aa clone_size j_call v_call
CASSSLDRGLNEQFF - TRBJ2-1 TRBV5-1
CASSPGQGGNSPLHF - TRBJ1-6 TRBV5-1
CASSPRGAGAVETQYF few TRBJ2-5 TRBV18
CASSPLAGDYNEQFF - TRBJ2-1 TRBV6-5
CASSHYRVYYEQYF - TRBJ2-7 TRBV28
CATRSRDKNTEAFF - TRBJ1-1 TRBV24-1
CASSVEGARTGELFF - TRBJ2-2 TRBV2
CASSLTGFTGELFF few TRBJ2-2 TRBV7-6
CASSEREKWGDEQYF - TRBJ2-7 TRBV6-1
CASRRGGQATDTQYF - TRBJ2-3 TRBV6-5
CASRGDKSYEQYF - TRBJ2-7 TRBV2
CASSSTGPLYNEQFF - TRBJ2-1 TRBV7-9
CASSQPGLAVQETQYF - TRBJ2-5 TRBV3-1/TRBV3-2
CASSLRGIGLSTEAFF once TRBJ1-1 TRBV7-9
CAIAMREGHSSYNEQFF - TRBJ2-1 TRBV10-3
CATSDPTTSGKYEQYF - TRBJ2-7 TRBV24-1
CASSLGGNTEAFF - TRBJ1-1 TRBV5-5
CASSLGTYNEQFF - TRBJ2-1 TRBV11-3
CASSPDFGNTIYF - TRBJ1-3 TRBV27
CASSLRGGDGYTF once TRBJ1-2 TRBV5-4
CSVGGQAHGYTF - TRBJ1-2 TRBV29-1